Below, 3 T cell receptor beta chains from the same sample are listed, as sequenced in a study of blood T cells in healthy people across ages (dated by TCRdb to the mid-2010s). The library was obtained by 5' RACE. TCRdb records Illumina HiSeq 2500 as the sequencer. A second PCR of 7 to 11 cycles was performed with a sample-barcoded 5' primer and a J-beta primer mix. TCRdb reprocessing: public reads trimmed at Q25 with fastp, clones called with MiXCR, in-frame beta chains kept. Every distinct CDR3 protein forms one entry, paired with its most common genes and DNA. For this sample there are 760,000 or so distinct CDR3 sequences; roughly 25% appear just once. The ten largest clones represent just under 9.5% of the sample. The data also belong to a second study, concerning T cells of mothers and their children.

The sample consisted of blood. The receptors come from a boy aged 5-17 years in good health.

The chain employs TRBV2 and TRBJ2-7; tentative D call: TRBD1 (5 bases). Germline CDR1 SNHLY, CDR2 FYNNEI. The CDR3 is made up of 11 amino acids. Trimming left V 6 bases short and J 5 bases short, with 8 bases between. In DNA form, the CDR3 reads TGTGCCAGCAGAGGGGCGGACGAGCAGTACTTC. Translated: CASRGADEQYF.

V usage is TRBV11-1 and J usage is TRBJ2-7; tentative D call: TRBD2 (5 bases). The germline V and J ends were trimmed by 6 bases and 5 bases, with 8 bases remaining between them. Germline-derived CDR1 and CDR2 are SGHAT and FQDESV (reference sequence). The CDR3 sequence is 11 residues long. CDR3 coding DNA: TGTGCCAGCAGAAGAGGGCACGAGCAGTACTTC. It encodes CASRRGHEQYF. The complete variable domain, with remaining parts taken from reference TRBV11-1 and TRBJ2-7, reads EAEVAQSPRYKITEKSQAVAFWCDPISGHATLYWYRQILGQGPELLVQFQDESVVDDSQLPKDRFSAERLKGVDSTLKIQPAELGDSAMYLCASRRGHEQYFGPGTRLTVT.

This rearrangement joins TRBV11-2 to TRBJ2-5, with 9 nucleotides matching TRBD2. Germline-derived CDR1 and CDR2 are SGHAT and FQNNGV. This CDR3 has 16 residues. The ends lost 3 bases at V and 2 bases at J; junction bases unmatched: 7. CDR3 nucleotide sequence: TGTGCCAGCAGCTTTAGGGGGCGGGAGGGACAAGAGACCCAGTACTTC. Residues: CASSFRGREGQETQYF. Using reference TRBV11-2 and TRBJ2-5 for the parts outside the CDR3, the full variable domain is EAGVAQSPRYKIIEKRQSVAFWCNPISGHATLYWYQQILGQGPKLLIQFQNNGVVDDSQLPKDRFSAERLKGVDSTLKIQPAKLEDSAVYLCASSFRGREGQETQYFGPGTRLLVL.